This T cell receptor beta chain derives from a study of OX40 agonist ivuxolimab in advanced cancers. The CDR3 totals 15 residues. Germline V gene sequence: CDR1 SNHLY, CDR2 FYNNEI. With 6 bases removed from V and 5 bases from J, the gap between germline ends came to 17 bases. Points on this clone: The antigen is not known.

Produced via immunoSEQ multiplex PCR; TCRdb's table is partial and in-frame only. The table includes 60,000 or so clones, roughly 84% detected once. The study, taken as a whole, reports: CD8+ T cells averaged more expanded clones than CD4+.

The TCR comes from an adult with an advanced solid tumor such as melanoma, head and neck, liver or kidney cancer. The V call is TRBV2, the J call TRBJ2-1; possibly TRBD2 for D (6 bases). The sample consisted of CD4+ or CD8+ T cells sorted from blood, taken in a trial of the OX40 agonist ivuxolimab. The CDR3 nucleotides are TGTGCCAGCAGCGTCGCCGGGGGTCTAAACAATGAGCAGTTCTTC. This translates into CASSVAGGLNNEQFF.